This T cell receptor beta chain is drawn from a study of CD8 T cells in Susac syndrome. With regard to this clonotype: Its antigen is not identified.

With random hexamers, reverse transcription was performed on about 0.5 to 1 ug of RNA. TCR beta CDR3 was amplified by immunoSEQ multiplex PCR. This amplification extended across 54 Vbeta and 13 Jbeta segments. One entry per CDR3 protein, called by TCRdb with MiXCR from the immunoSEQ multiplex PCR reads. The sample holds about 120,000 distinct CDR3 sequences, roughly 94% seen once. The V and J ends lost 5 bases and 2 bases, in that order; junction bases with no gene match: 6. Germline CDR1 SEHNR, CDR2 FQNEAQ (reference sequence). The CDR3 loop spans 14 amino acids. Study results and limitations: Detection of Susac-specific public clones gave some 15 in total CD8+ repertoires and 5 or 6 in CD8+ TEMRA repertoires. The study recognized that its TCR sequencing and HLA analysis covered a relatively small number of individuals. Susac syndrome CD8+ repertoires were clonally expanded, most strongly in CD8+ TEMRA cells.

Material for sequencing was CD8+ T cells from PBMCs. The V gene is TRBV7-9, the J gene TRBJ2-7; TRBD2 matches 7 bases. This clonotype was obtained from a human donor with Susac syndrome. This CDR3 is CASSRSGITYEQYF. Here the CDR3 DNA reads TGTGCCAGCAGCCGAAGCGGGATAACCTACGAGCAGTACTTC.